Listed here is a single T cell receptor beta chain. There are many counts of this clonotype. Its recognized antigen is unknown. It has no much larger one-base neighbor in the sample; base qualities were not kept. This entry is derived from a study of CD8 T cells in ankylosing spondylitis (dated by TCRdb to the late 2010s). For the study in its entirety: The study profiled T cell receptor beta repertoires in healthy donors and ankylosing spondylitis patients to find disease-linked TCR variants. In total, the full study cohort was made up of roughly 100 healthy donors and roughly 27 ankylosing spondylitis patients. Peripheral blood samples were taken, and synovial fluid was additionally collected from ankylosing spondylitis patients. On the study overall, not on this receptor specifically: The disease-linked clones had a CD8+ phenotype and were found at relatively low frequencies in peripheral blood. Blood from ankylosing spondylitis patients appeared to be characterized by a TCR beta motif composed of several highly homologous amino acid variants. Some of the motif variants had been reported before in the synovial fluid and blood of reactive arthritis patients, a finding that suggests common disease-initiation mechanisms. Significant enrichment of the disease-linked clones was reported in matched synovial fluid samples from ankylosing spondylitis patients.

Ends trimmed: V by 10 bases, J by 5 bases; bases unmatched to a gene: 9. Including the terminal cysteine and phenylalanine, the CDR3 comprises 13 residues. The only DNA kept is the CDR3, 39 bases in frame from the first base. CDR1 and CDR2, looked up from the germline V gene, are SGHRS and YFSETQ. Sequenced on an Illumina HiSeq 2500. TCR beta libraries were prepared by quantitative 5'-RACE with molecular barcodes. The study's processing was this. To identify disease-linked TCR variants, a new computational method was used, one built on a probabilistic model of VDJ rearrangement. TCRdb passed the public sequencing reads through fastp at Q25 and MiXCR, retaining productive beta sequences. Rows matching on CDR3 protein sequence are summarized as one entry with the most common DNA and genes. The V and J calls shown here were made by TCRdb, not taken from the authors' results. The sample table contains about 220,000 distinct CDR3 sequences; only one count was recorded for around 6.6% of them. The top ten clones comprise more than 13% of the sample.

The rearrangement joined TRBV5-1 to TRBJ2-7, and 10 bases in between align with TRBD1. The sequenced sample was blood, either unsorted or a sorted T cell fraction (not recorded which). This clonotype originated in a male donor with ankylosing spondylitis. The DNA sequence is TGCGCCCGAAGACAGGGGGCGCGTAACGAGCAGTACTTC. It codes for CARRQGARNEQYF.